Listed below are T cell receptor beta chains from one sample, sequenced in a study of cytomegalovirus exposure and HLA in healthy donors. Data came from immunoSEQ multiplex PCR; TCRdb stores just in-frame clones and leaves some out. The sample holds about 160,000 clones, 65% to 85% seen once. The material sequenced was PBMCs. Receptors originate from a man aged 55 to 70 in good health and CMV-seronegative. The conserved cysteine and the conserved F or W are not part of the CDR3 here.

V gene: TRBV29-1
J gene: TRBJ1-6
CDR3 protein: SVEADGGQGVVTLH

V gene: TRBV4-3
J gene: TRBJ2-7
CDR3 protein: ASSQTPGQPPYEQY

V gene: TRBV7-9
J gene: TRBJ2-7
CDR3 protein: ASSLGASGEYPFREQY

V gene: TRBV7-3
J gene: TRBJ2-2
CDR3 protein: ASSSRRGGTGELF

V gene: TRBV27
J gene: TRBJ2-3
CDR3 protein: ASRTSGETDTQY

V gene: TRBV28
J gene: TRBJ1-4
CDR3 protein: ASSLRGLVEKLF

V gene: TRBV19
J gene: TRBJ1-2
CDR3 protein: ASSKSRGNYGYT

V gene: TRBV4-1
J gene: TRBJ1-1
CDR3 protein: ASSRLGQGAPGAF

V gene: TRBV5-6
J gene: TRBJ1-6
CDR3 protein: ASSFWGQGARNSPLH

V gene: TRBV4-2
J gene: TRBJ2-5
CDR3 protein: ASSQDWELAGDAETQY

V gene: TRBV4-3
J gene: TRBJ2-1
CDR3 protein: ASSQEGILEGLAYEQF

V gene: TRBV10-3
J gene: TRBJ1-3
CDR3 protein: AIRETGGPGNTIY

V gene: TRBV6-1
J gene: TRBJ2-7
CDR3 protein: ASRRDRHYEQY

V gene: TRBV2
J gene: TRBJ2-4
CDR3 protein: ASTRDSLNIQY

V gene: TRBV28
J gene: TRBJ2-3
CDR3 protein: ASREWTSGTSTDTQY

V gene: TRBV6-5
J gene: TRBJ1-2
CDR3 protein: ASSPPGVRGYT

V gene: TRBV6-5
J gene: TRBJ2-7
CDR3 protein: ASRPGVTHEQY

V gene: TRBV7-9
J gene: TRBJ2-5
CDR3 protein: SSSLIRSSIRTQY

V gene: TRBV15
J gene: TRBJ2-7
CDR3 protein: ATSRVGQGFDEQY

V gene: TRBV7-9
J gene: TRBJ1-5
CDR3 protein: SSSPVAGSNQPQH

V gene: TRBV30
J gene: TRBJ1-5
CDR3 protein: AWSVVRGAYSNQPQH

V gene: TRBV7-2
J gene: TRBJ1-4
CDR3 protein: ASSPGRGLTEKLF

V gene: TRBV9
J gene: TRBJ1-1
CDR3 protein: ASSVAAETYTEAF

V gene: TRBV27
J gene: TRBJ2-2
CDR3 protein: ASSFGLAIGELF

V gene: TRBV15
J gene: TRBJ1-3
CDR3 protein: ATSSGHRSGNTIY

V gene: TRBV4-3
J gene: TRBJ2-1
CDR3 protein: ASSQDERDYNEQF

V gene: TRBV28
J gene: TRBJ1-4
CDR3 protein: ASTISGQGYNEKLF

V gene: TRBV28
J gene: TRBJ1-4
CDR3 protein: ASSLSRTNEKLF

V gene: TRBV7-9
J gene: TRBJ2-1
CDR3 protein: SSSLFEGLHEQF

V gene: TRBV13
J gene: TRBJ2-1
CDR3 protein: ASSSAGSYNEQF

V gene: TRBV9
J gene: TRBJ2-7
CDR3 protein: ASSVRLDNDEQY

V gene: TRBV27
J gene: TRBJ2-1
CDR3 protein: ASNLAGTGKQF

V gene: TRBV15
J gene: TRBJ2-5
CDR3 protein: ATSKGTQETQY

V gene: TRBV4-1
J gene: TRBJ2-5
CDR3 protein: ASSQGGDQETQY

V gene: TRBV11-2
J gene: TRBJ2-7
CDR3 protein: AADGSSYEQY

V gene: TRBV4-1
J gene: TRBJ2-1
CDR3 protein: ASSQEKGASEYNEQF

V gene: TRBV5-1
J gene: TRBJ2-2
CDR3 protein: ASRVGQVGSGELF